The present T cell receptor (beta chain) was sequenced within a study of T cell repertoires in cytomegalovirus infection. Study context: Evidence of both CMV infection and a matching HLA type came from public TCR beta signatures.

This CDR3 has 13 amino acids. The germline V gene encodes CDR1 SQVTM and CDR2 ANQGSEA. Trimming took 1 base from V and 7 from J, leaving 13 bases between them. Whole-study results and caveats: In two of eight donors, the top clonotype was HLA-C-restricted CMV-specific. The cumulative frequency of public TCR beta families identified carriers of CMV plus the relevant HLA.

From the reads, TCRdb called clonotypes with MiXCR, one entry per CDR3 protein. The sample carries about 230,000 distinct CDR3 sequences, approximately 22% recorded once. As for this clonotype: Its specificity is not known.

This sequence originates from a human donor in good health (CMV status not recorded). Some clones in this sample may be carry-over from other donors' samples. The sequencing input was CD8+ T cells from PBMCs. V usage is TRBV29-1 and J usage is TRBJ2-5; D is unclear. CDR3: CSVEGDMVGTQYF. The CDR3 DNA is TGCAGCGTTGAAGGAGACATGGTAGGGACCCAGTACTTC.